One and the same sample provided the 5 T cell receptor beta chains below, sequenced in a study of T cell responses to AZD1222 COVID-19 vaccine. Repertoires were generated with immunoSEQ multiplex PCR, while TCRdb's copy carries only in-frame clones and drops some. Of approximately 120,000 clones listed, approximately 89% were seen once; the top ten hold 4% to 5%. The source was peripheral blood, collected on day 0 of AZD1222 vaccination. Every receptor here comes from an adult in good health.

This clone showed up just once. For the CDR3, the DNA is TGTGCCAGCAGTTTATCGGGGTCTCGCTCCTATAATTCACCCCTCCACTTT. Translating it yields CASSLSGSRSYNSPLHF. V and J are TRBV28 and TRBJ1-6; no reliable D call. Deletions cut 1 base from V and 0 bases from J, with 10 bases between. This CDR3 spans 17 amino acids. CDR1 is MDHEN and CDR2 is SYDVKM in the germline V gene.

The V call is TRBV28, the J call TRBJ1-6; no reliable D call. This CDR3 comprises 18 residues. V lost 3 bases, J lost 0 bases, and 15 bases lay in between. Germline CDR1 MDHEN, CDR2 SYDVKM. The CDR3: CASSFRTVGSSYNSPLHF. CDR3 nucleotides: TGTGCCAGCAGTTTTAGAACGGTCGGGAGCTCCTATAATTCACCCCTCCACTTT. Based on the CDR3 plus reference TRBV28 and TRBJ1-6, the full variable domain is DVKVTQSSRYLVKRTGEKVFLECVQDMDHENMFWYRQDPGLGLRLIYFSYDVKMKEKGDIPEGYSVSREKKERFSLILESASTNQTSMYLCASSFRTVGSSYNSPLHFGNGTRLTVT.

V usage is TRBV2 and J usage is TRBJ2-1, with unresolved D. The germline CDR1 and CDR2 sequences are SNHLY and FYNNEI. The CDR3 extends over 15 amino acids. Trimming removed 8 bases at V and 0 bases at J, with 14 bases between. The CDR3 bases are TGTGCCAGCCTCGAAGGCAGGAGCTCCTACAATGAGCAGTTCTTC. Translated: CASLEGRSSYNEQFF.

The chain carries TRBV7-8 and TRBJ1-3; 8 bases agree with TRBD1. J was trimmed by 4 bases and V by 1 base; bases with no gene match: 9. Germline CDR1 SGHVS, CDR2 FQNEAQ. CDR3 length equals 17 residues. The CDR3 spells CASSLVAGGPSGNTIYF. The CDR3 region has the DNA TGTGCCAGCAGCTTAGTTGCAGGGGGCCCTTCCGGAAACACCATATATTTT.

The CDR3 here is CATSRAGQGRDEKLFF. The CDR3, as DNA: TGTGCCACCAGCAGAGCGGGACAGGGGAGAGATGAAAAACTGTTTTTT. V gene TRBV15 combines with J gene TRBJ1-4; 10 bases line up with TRBD1. In germline, CDR1 is LNHNV, CDR2 YYDKDF (reference sequence). J was trimmed by 6 bases and V by 1 base; bases with no gene match: 5. This CDR3 spans 16 amino acids.